These T cell receptor beta chains were read from a single sample in a study of T cells in localized non-small cell lung cancer. Sequencing used immunoSEQ multiplex PCR; TCRdb keeps in-frame clones, though not all of them. The table shows some 51,000 clones, with about nine tenths occurring only once. The sequencing used peripheral blood, collected before any cancer treatment. All receptors derive from a woman aged 40-69 years with stage I lung adenocarcinoma. Each CDR3 is given with its conserved first and last residue. Each record gives: V gene, D gene, J gene, clone size, CDR3 DNA, CDR3 protein. D genes are given only for firm matches. Not all rows give a size; the values are once, few, many and, for expanded clones, a class.

v_gene: TRBV5-1; d_gene: -; j_gene: TRBJ2-7; abundance: -; CDR3nt: TGCGCCAGCAGCGCGGACAGTGCTTCCTACGAGCAGTACTTC; CDR3aa: CASSADSASYEQYF
v_gene: TRBV5-1; d_gene: TRBD1; j_gene: TRBJ1-2; abundance: -; CDR3nt: TGCGCCTCAAGGGGACAGGGGGCAACATTTGGTAACTATGGCTACACCTTC; CDR3aa: CASRGQGATFGNYGYTF
v_gene: TRBV7-9; d_gene: -; j_gene: TRBJ1-3; abundance: -; CDR3nt: TGTGCCAGCAGCTTGGGGTCTGGAAACACCATATATTTT; CDR3aa: CASSLGSGNTIYF
v_gene: TRBV7-3; d_gene: -; j_gene: TRBJ1-4; abundance: -; CDR3nt: TGTGCCAGCAGCTTAGTGGGACCGCCGAATGAAAAACTGTTTTTT; CDR3aa: CASSLVGPPNEKLFF
v_gene: TRBV28; d_gene: -; j_gene: TRBJ1-4; abundance: -; CDR3nt: TGTGCCAGCAGTTTCAGCGGAGAGCTTAATGAAAAACTGTTTTTT; CDR3aa: CASSFSGELNEKLFF
v_gene: TRBV19; d_gene: TRBD1; j_gene: TRBJ2-7; abundance: -; CDR3nt: TGTGCCAGCTCTGACAGGGCCTACGAGCAGTACTTC; CDR3aa: CASSDRAYEQYF
v_gene: TRBV10-3; d_gene: -; j_gene: TRBJ2-1; abundance: -; CDR3nt: TGTGCCATCAGTGAACCGACTAGGGCTTTTTACAATGAGCAGTTCTTC; CDR3aa: CAISEPTRAFYNEQFF
v_gene: TRBV5-1; d_gene: -; j_gene: TRBJ2-3; abundance: -; CDR3nt: TGCGCCAGCAGCTTGGTGACAGATACGCAGTATTTT; CDR3aa: CASSLVTDTQYF
v_gene: TRBV10-2; d_gene: TRBD1; j_gene: TRBJ2-5; abundance: once; CDR3nt: TGCGCCAGCAGTGAGGTTCCAGGACAGGGGCTCGGGACCCAGTACTTC; CDR3aa: CASSEVPGQGLGTQYF
v_gene: TRBV6-4; d_gene: -; j_gene: TRBJ2-7; abundance: few; CDR3nt: TGTGCCAGCAGTGACTTCCAGACTTCAGGGACCTACGAGCAGTACTTC; CDR3aa: CASSDFQTSGTYEQYF
v_gene: TRBV11-3; d_gene: -; j_gene: TRBJ1-6; abundance: -; CDR3nt: TGTGCCAGCAGCTTACCCGGGACGGGAGATGATTCACCCCTCCACTTT; CDR3aa: CASSLPGTGDDSPLHF
v_gene: TRBV7-9; d_gene: TRBD1; j_gene: TRBJ2-1; abundance: -; CDR3nt: TGTGCCAGCAGCATAACGGACAGGGACTTCTTC; CDR3aa: CASSITDRDFF
v_gene: TRBV7-2; d_gene: TRBD2; j_gene: TRBJ2-2; abundance: -; CDR3nt: TGTGCCAGCAGCCGCAGCGGGGCGAACACCGGGGAGCTGTTTTTT; CDR3aa: CASSRSGANTGELFF
v_gene: TRBV7-2; d_gene: -; j_gene: TRBJ1-2; abundance: -; CDR3nt: TGTGCCAGCAGCTTAACCAGCGCTAACTATGGCTACACCTTC; CDR3aa: CASSLTSANYGYTF
v_gene: TRBV6-1; d_gene: -; j_gene: TRBJ2-1; abundance: -; CDR3nt: TGTGCCAGCAGTGCCTGGGACAATGAGCAGTTCTTC; CDR3aa: CASSAWDNEQFF
v_gene: TRBV28; d_gene: -; j_gene: TRBJ1-4; abundance: -; CDR3nt: TGTGCCAGCAGTCCTCGACAGGCAGGGAATGAAAAACTGTTTTTT; CDR3aa: CASSPRQAGNEKLFF
v_gene: TRBV7-2; d_gene: TRBD2; j_gene: TRBJ2-7; abundance: -; CDR3nt: TGTGCCAGCACCAGGACTAGCGGGGGGCGGTACGAGCAGTACTTC; CDR3aa: CASTRTSGGRYEQYF
v_gene: TRBV5-6; d_gene: TRBD2; j_gene: TRBJ2-1; abundance: -; CDR3nt: TGTGCCAGCAGCTTGGCCAGCGGCGGGGGGGGCAATGAGCAGTTCTTC; CDR3aa: CASSLASGGGGNEQFF
v_gene: TRBV6-6; d_gene: -; j_gene: TRBJ1-4; abundance: once; CDR3nt: TGTGCCAGCAGTTACTCGAGGGGGGTGTATGAAAAACTGTTTTTT; CDR3aa: CASSYSRGVYEKLFF
v_gene: TRBV15; d_gene: -; j_gene: TRBJ1-4; abundance: -; CDR3nt: TGTGCCACCAGCAGAGATCTCCTAGCAACTAATGAAAAACTGTTTTTT; CDR3aa: CATSRDLLATNEKLFF
v_gene: TRBV7-2; d_gene: -; j_gene: TRBJ1-5; abundance: -; CDR3nt: TGTGCCAGCAGCTACAGGGGCAATCAGCCCCAGCATTTT; CDR3aa: CASSYRGNQPQHF
v_gene: TRBV27; d_gene: TRBD1; j_gene: TRBJ1-1; abundance: -; CDR3nt: TGTGCCAGCAGTTTAGACAGGGTGCGAACTGAAGCTTTCTTT; CDR3aa: CASSLDRVRTEAFF
v_gene: TRBV7-8; d_gene: TRBD1; j_gene: TRBJ1-2; abundance: -; CDR3nt: TGTGCCAGCAGCCCAGGGGACAGGAACTATGGCTACACCTTC; CDR3aa: CASSPGDRNYGYTF
v_gene: TRBV6-6; d_gene: -; j_gene: TRBJ1-1; abundance: -; CDR3nt: TGTGCCAGCAGTTGGGGACGTCTGAACACTGAAGCTTTCTTT; CDR3aa: CASSWGRLNTEAFF
v_gene: TRBV5-4; d_gene: -; j_gene: TRBJ2-1; abundance: -; CDR3nt: TGTGCCAGCAGCTTGGTAGGAGGGAATGAGCAGTTCTTC; CDR3aa: CASSLVGGNEQFF
v_gene: TRBV4-3; d_gene: TRBD2; j_gene: TRBJ2-7; abundance: few; CDR3nt: TGCGCCAGCAGCCAAGGTAGTGCGGTAGCGGGGGGTGTGGGCTCCTACGAGCAGTACTTC; CDR3aa: CASSQGSAVAGGVGSYEQYF
v_gene: TRBV6-1; d_gene: TRBD2; j_gene: TRBJ2-7; abundance: -; CDR3nt: TGTGCCAGCAGTTCGGGACTAGGCTACGAGCAGTACTTC; CDR3aa: CASSSGLGYEQYF
v_gene: TRBV7-2; d_gene: -; j_gene: TRBJ1-4; abundance: -; CDR3nt: TGTGCCAGCAGCTTGAGTGAAAAACTGTTTTTT; CDR3aa: CASSLSEKLFF
v_gene: TRBV25-1; d_gene: TRBD1; j_gene: TRBJ2-4; abundance: -; CDR3nt: TGTGCCAGCAGTGTAGAGGGACAGGGGGCAGCCAAAAACATTCAGTACTTC; CDR3aa: CASSVEGQGAAKNIQYF